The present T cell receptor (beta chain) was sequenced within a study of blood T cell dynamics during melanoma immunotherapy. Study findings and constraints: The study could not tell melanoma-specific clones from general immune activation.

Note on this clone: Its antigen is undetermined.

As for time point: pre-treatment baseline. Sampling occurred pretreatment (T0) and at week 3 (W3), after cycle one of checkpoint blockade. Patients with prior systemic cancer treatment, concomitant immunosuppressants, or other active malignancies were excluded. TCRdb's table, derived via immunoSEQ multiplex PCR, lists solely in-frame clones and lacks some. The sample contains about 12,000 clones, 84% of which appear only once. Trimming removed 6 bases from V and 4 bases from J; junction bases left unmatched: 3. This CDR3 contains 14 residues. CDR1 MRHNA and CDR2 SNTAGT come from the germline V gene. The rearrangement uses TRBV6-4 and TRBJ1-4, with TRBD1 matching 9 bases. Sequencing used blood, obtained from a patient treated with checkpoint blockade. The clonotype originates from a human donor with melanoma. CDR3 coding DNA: TGTGCCAGCAGGAGGGACAGGGATAATGAAAAACTGTTTTTT. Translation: CASRRDRDNEKLFF.